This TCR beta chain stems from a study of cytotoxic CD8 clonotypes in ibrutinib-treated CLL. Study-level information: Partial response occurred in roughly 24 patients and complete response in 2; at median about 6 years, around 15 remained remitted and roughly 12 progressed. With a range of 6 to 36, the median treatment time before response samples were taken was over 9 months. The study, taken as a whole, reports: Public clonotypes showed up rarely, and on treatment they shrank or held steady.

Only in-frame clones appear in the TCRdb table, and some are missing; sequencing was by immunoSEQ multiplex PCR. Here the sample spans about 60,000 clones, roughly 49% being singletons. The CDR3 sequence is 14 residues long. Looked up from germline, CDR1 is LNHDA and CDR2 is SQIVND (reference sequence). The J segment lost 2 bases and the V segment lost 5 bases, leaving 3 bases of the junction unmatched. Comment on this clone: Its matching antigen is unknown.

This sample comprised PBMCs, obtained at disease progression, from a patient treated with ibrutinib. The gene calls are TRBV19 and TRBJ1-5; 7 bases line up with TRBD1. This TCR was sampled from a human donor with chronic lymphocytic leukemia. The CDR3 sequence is CASSPTGGNQPQHF. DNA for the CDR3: TGTGCCAGTAGTCCTACAGGGGGCAATCAGCCCCAGCATTTT.